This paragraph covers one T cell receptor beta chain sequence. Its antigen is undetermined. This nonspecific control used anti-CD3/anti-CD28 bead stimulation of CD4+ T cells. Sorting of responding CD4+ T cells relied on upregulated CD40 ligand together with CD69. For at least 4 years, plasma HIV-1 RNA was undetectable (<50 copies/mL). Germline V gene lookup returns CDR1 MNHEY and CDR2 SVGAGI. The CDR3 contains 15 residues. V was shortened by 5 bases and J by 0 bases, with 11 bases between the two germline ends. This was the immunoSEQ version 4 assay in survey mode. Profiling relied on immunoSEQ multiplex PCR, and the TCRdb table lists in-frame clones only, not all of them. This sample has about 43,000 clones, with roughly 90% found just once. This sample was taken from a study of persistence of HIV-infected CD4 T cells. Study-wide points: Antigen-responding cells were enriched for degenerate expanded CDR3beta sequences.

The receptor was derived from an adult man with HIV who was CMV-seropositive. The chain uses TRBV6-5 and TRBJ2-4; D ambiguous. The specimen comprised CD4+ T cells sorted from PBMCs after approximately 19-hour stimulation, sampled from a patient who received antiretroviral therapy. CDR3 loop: CASSPASSAKNIQYF. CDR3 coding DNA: TGTGCCAGCAGTCCGGCATCCTCAGCCAAAAACATTCAGTACTTC.